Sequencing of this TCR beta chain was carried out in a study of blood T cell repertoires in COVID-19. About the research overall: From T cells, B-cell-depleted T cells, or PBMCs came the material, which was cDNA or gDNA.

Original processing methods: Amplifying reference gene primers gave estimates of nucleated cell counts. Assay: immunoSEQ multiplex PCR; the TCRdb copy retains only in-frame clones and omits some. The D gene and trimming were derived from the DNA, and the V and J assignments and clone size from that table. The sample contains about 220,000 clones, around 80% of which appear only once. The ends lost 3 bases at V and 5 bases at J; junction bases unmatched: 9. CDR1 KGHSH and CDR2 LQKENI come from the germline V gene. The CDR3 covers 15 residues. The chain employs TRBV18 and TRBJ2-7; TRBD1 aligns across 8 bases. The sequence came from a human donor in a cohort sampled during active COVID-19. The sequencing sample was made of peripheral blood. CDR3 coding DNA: TGTGCCAGCTCACCGGGACAGGCCCCAGACCACGAGCAGTACTTC. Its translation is CASSPGQAPDHEQYF.